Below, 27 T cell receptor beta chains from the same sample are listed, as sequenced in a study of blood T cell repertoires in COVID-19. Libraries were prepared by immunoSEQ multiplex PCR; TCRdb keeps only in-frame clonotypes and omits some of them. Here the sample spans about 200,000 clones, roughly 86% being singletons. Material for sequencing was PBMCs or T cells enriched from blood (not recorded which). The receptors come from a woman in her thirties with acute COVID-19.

As DNA, the CDR3 is TGTGCCAGCAGCTCCGGGGTCAGCACAGATACGCAGTATTTT. It codes for CASSSGVSTDTQYF. This sequence joins TRBV7-7 and TRBJ2-3, with D possibly TRBD2 on 5 matching bases. The CDR3 is 14 residues long. The V gene lost 4 bases and the J gene lost 0 bases, with 8 bases spanning the gap. CDR1 and CDR2 from the germline V gene are SSHAT and FNYEAQ (reference sequence).

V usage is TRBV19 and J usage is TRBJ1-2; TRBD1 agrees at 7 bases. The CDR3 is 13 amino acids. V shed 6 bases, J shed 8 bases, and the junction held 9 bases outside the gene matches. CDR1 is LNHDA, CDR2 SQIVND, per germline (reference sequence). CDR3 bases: TGTGCCAGTAGCCGGGACAGCGAACGGGGCTACACCTTC. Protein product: CASSRDSERGYTF.

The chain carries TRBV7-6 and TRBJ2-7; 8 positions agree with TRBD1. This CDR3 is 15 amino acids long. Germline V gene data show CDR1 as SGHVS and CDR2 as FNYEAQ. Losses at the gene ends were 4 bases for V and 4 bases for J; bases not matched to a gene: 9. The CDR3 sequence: CASSSLRGPIYEQYF. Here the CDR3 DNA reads TGTGCCAGCAGCTCTCTCAGGGGGCCTATATACGAGCAGTACTTC.

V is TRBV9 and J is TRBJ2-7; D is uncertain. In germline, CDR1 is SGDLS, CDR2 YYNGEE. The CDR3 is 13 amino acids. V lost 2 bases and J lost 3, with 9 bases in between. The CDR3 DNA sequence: TGTGCCAGCAGCGTGGCAGGAAACTACGAGCAGTACTTC. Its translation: CASSVAGNYEQYF.

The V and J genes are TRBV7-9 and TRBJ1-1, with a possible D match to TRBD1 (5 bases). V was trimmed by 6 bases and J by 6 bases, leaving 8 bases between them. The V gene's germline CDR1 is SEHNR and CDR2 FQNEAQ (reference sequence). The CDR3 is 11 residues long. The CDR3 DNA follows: TGTGCCAGCAGGGCGACAGCTGAAGCTTTCTTT. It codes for CASRATAEAFF.

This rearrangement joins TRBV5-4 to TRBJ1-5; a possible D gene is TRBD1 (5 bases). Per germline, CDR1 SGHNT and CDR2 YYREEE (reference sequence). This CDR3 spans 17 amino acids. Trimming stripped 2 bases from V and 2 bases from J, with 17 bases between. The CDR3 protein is CASSFQAGQGGNQPQHF. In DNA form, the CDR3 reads TGTGCCAGCAGCTTTCAGGCAGGGCAAGGAGGCAATCAGCCCCAGCATTTT.

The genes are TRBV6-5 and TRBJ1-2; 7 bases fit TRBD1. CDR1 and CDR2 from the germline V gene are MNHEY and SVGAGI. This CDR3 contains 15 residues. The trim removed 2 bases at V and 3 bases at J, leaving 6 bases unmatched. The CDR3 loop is CASSYGDRRDYGYTF. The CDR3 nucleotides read TGTGCCAGCAGTTACGGGGACAGACGGGACTATGGCTACACCTTC.

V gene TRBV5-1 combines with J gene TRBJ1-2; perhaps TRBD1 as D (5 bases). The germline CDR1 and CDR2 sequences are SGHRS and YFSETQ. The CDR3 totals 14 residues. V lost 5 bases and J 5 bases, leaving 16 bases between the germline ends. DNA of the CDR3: TGCGCCAGCAGGACATCTACAGGAGCTTATGGCTACACCTTC. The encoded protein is CASRTSTGAYGYTF.

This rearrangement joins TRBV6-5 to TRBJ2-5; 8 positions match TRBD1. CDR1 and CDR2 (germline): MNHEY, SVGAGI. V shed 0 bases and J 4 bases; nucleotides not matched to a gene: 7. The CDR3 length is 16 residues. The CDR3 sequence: CASSYSKDRAGETQYF. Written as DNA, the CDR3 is TGTGCCAGCAGTTACTCGAAGGACAGGGCGGGAGAGACCCAGTACTTC.

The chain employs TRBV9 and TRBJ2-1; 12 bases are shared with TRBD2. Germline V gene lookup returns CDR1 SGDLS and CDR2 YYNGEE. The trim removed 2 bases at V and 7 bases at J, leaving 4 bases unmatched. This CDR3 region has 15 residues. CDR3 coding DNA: TGTGCCAGCAGCGTGGCTAGCGGGGGGGAAAATGAGCAGTTCTTC. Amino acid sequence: CASSVASGGENEQFF. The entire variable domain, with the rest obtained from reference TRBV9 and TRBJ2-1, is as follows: DSGVTQTPKHLITATGQRVTLRCSPRSGDLSVYWYQQSLDQGLQFLIQYYNGEERAKGNILERFSAQQFPDLHSELNLSSLELGDSALYFCASSVASGGENEQFFGPGTRLTVL.

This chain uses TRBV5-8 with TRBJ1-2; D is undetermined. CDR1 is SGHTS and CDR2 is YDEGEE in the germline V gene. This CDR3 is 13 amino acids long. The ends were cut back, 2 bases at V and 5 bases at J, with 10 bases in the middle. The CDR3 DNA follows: TGTGCCAGCAGCTTACGGGATTTATATGGCTACACCTTC. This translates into CASSLRDLYGYTF.

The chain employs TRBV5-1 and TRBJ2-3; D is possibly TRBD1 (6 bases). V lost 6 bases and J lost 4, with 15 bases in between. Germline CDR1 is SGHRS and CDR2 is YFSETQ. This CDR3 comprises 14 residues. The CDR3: CASIRGQGSDTQYF. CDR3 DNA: TGCGCCAGCATTCGCGGGCAGGGGTCAGATACGCAGTATTTT.

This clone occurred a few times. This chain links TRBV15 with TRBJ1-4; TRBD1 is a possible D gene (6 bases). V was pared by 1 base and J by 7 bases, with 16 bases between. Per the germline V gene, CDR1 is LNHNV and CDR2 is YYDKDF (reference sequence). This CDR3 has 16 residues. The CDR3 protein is CATSRAGGGFGEKLFF. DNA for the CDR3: TGTGCCACCAGCAGAGCTGGGGGGGGCTTCGGTGAAAAACTGTTTTTT.

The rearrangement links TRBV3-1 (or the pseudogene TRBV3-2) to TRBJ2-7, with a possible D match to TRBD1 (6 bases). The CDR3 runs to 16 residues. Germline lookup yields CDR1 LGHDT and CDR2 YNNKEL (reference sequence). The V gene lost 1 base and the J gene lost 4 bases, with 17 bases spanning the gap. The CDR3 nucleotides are TGTGCCAGCAGCCAAGGACTCCAGGGACACACTTACGAGCAGTACTTC. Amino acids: CASSQGLQGHTYEQYF.

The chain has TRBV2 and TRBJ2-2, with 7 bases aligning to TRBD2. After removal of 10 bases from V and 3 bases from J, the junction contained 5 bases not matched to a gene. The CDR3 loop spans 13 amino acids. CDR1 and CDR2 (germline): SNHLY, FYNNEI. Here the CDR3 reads CANGLEDTGELFF. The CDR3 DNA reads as TGTGCCAACGGACTAGAAGACACCGGGGAGCTGTTTTTT.

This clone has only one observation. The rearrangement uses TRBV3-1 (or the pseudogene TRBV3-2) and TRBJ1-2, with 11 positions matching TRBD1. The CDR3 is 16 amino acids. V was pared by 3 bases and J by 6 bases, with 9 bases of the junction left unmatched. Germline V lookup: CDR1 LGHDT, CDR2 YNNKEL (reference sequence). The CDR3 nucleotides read TGTGCCAGCAGCCAGGCTTGGGACAGGGGGTTGAATGGCTACACCTTC. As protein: CASSQAWDRGLNGYTF.

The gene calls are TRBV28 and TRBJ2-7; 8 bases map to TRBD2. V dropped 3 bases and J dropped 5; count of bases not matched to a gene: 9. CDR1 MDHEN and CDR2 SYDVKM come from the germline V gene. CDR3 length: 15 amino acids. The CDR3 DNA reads TGTGCCAGCAGTTTTGTCTCAGTTAGCGGGAACGAGCAGTACTTC. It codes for CASSFVSVSGNEQYF.

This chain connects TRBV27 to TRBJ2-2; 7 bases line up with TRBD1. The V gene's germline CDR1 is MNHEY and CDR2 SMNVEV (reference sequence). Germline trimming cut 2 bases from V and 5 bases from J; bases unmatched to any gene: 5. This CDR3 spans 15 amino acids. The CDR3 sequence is CASSLRDSWTGELFF. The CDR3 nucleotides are TGTGCCAGCAGTTTACGGGACAGCTGGACCGGGGAGCTGTTTTTT.

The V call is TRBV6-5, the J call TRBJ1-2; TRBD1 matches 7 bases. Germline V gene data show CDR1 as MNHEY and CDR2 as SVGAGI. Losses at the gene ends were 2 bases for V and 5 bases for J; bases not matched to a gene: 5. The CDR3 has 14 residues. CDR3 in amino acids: CASSYGTGDYGYTF. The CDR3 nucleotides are TGTGCCAGCAGTTACGGTACAGGGGATTATGGCTACACCTTC.

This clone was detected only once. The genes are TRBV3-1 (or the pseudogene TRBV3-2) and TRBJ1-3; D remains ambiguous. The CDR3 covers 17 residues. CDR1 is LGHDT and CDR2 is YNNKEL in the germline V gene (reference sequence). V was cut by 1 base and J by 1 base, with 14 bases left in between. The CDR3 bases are TGTGCCAGCAGCCAAGCTGTGGAGAGTTTGTCTGGAAACACCATATATTTT. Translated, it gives CASSQAVESLSGNTIYF.

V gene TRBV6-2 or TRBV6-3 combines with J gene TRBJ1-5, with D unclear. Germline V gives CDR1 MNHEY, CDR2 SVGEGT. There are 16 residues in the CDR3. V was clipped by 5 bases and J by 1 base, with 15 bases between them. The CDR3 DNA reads TGTGCCAGCAGTCGAGCCGTTAGCGGGAGCAATCAGCCCCAGCATTTT. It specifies CASSRAVSGSNQPQHF.

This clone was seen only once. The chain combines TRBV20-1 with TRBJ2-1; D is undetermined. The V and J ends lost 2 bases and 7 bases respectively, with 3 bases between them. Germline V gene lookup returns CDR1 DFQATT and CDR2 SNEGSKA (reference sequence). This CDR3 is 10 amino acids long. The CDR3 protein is CSARQNEQFF. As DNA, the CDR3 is TGCAGTGCTAGACAAAATGAGCAGTTCTTC.

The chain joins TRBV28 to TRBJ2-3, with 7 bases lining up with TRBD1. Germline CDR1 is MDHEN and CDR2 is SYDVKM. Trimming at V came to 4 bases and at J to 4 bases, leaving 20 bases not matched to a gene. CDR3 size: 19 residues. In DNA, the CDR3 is TGTGCCAGCAGTTCCCCCGACTCCACTAAGGGGGCCCGACCAGATACGCAGTATTTT. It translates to CASSSPDSTKGARPDTQYF. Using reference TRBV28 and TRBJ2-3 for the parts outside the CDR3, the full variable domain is DVKVTQSSRYLVKRTGEKVFLECVQDMDHENMFWYRQDPGLGLRLIYFSYDVKMKEKGDIPEGYSVSREKKERFSLILESASTNQTSMYLCASSSPDSTKGARPDTQYFGPGTRLTVL.

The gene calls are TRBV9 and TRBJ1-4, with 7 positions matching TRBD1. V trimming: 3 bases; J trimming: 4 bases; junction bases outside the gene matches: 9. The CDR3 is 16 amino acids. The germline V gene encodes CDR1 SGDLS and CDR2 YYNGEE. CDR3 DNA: TGTGCCAGCAGCGCCCTGGGGGGACAGCTTAATGAAAAACTGTTTTTT. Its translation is CASSALGGQLNEKLFF.

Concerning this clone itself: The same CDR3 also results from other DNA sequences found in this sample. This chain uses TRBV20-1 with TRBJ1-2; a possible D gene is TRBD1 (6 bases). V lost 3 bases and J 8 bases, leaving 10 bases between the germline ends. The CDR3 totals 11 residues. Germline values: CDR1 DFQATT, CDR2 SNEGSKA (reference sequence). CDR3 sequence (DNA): TGCAGTGCTAGCAGGGGTGGGGGCTACACCTTC. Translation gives CSASRGGGYTF.

The CDR3 nucleotides are TGTGCCAGCAGTTATGACCGGACATCCACCTACGAGCAGTACTTC. This codes for CASSYDRTSTYEQYF. The J gene is TRBJ2-7, the V gene TRBV28, with D possibly matching TRBD1 (5 bases). This CDR3 is built from 15 residues. The V gene lost 4 bases and the J gene lost 2 bases, with 15 bases spanning the gap. CDR1 and CDR2 (germline): MDHEN, SYDVKM.

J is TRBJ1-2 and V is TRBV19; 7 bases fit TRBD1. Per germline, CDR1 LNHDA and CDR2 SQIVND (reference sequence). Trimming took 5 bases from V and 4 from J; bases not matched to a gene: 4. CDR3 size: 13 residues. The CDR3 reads CASSLDRVYGYTF. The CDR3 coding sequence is TGTGCCAGTAGTCTTGACAGGGTCTATGGCTACACCTTC.